This T cell receptor beta chain was captured by sequencing in a study of blood T cell repertoires in COVID-19. As for the study in general: Samples of COVID-19 (acute and convalescent) were obtained from the United States, Italy and Spain. Sample material is recorded as cDNA or gDNA derived from T cells, B-cell-depleted T cells, or PBMCs.

Using immunoSEQ multiplex PCR, the repertoire was profiled, and TCRdb retains in-frame clones only, with some absent. The sample holds 380,000 or so clones, 81% seen once. Germline V gene lookup returns CDR1 SEHNR and CDR2 FQNEAQ (reference sequence). Trimming shortened V by 5 bases and J by 3 bases, and 10 bases separated the two germline ends. The length of the CDR3 is 13 residues. Specimen: peripheral blood. The rearrangement joins TRBV7-9 to TRBJ1-1; D is unresolved. The sequence was obtained from a human donor with acute or convalescent COVID-19. The donor label of this sample is uncertain. The DNA of the CDR3 is TGTGCCAGCAGCCCTCCTTATGACACTGAAGCTTTCTTT. This gives the protein CASSPPYDTEAFF.